A selection of T cell receptor beta chains follows, all from one sample in a study of T-cell memory formation after mild COVID-19. From the 5' RACE reads, TCRdb called clonotypes with MiXCR, one entry per CDR3 protein. Of 380,000 or so distinct CDR3 sequences in the sample, approximately 15% were seen once. Sequenced sample: PBMCs or a T cell subset sorted from them (not recorded which). These receptors were taken from a man between 18 and 29 years old who had mild COVID-19 (a few samples of this study predate the infection). Cell type and time point are not known. Both conserved end residues are part of each CDR3. D genes are given only for firm matches. The listing skips clone size in some rows; elsewhere it reads once, few, many or a size class.

clone size: few
D gene: TRBD1
V gene: TRBV7-9
J gene: TRBJ2-6
CDR3 protein: CASSWGQARSGANVLTF
CDR3 DNA: TGTGCCAGCAGCTGGGGACAGGCGAGATCTGGGGCCAACGTCCTGACTTTC

clone size: few
D gene: -
V gene: TRBV7-2
J gene: TRBJ1-5
CDR3 protein: CASSSQSSNQPQHF
CDR3 DNA: TGTGCCAGCAGCTCGCAGAGTTCCAATCAGCCCCAGCATTTT

clone size: -
D gene: TRBD2
V gene: TRBV6-5
J gene: TRBJ2-5
CDR3 protein: CASSYSSGEAETQYF
CDR3 DNA: TGTGCCAGCAGTTATTCTAGCGGGGAGGCGGAGACCCAGTACTTC

clone size: few
D gene: TRBD1
V gene: TRBV6-1
J gene: TRBJ1-4
CDR3 protein: CASGYRGPYEKLFF
CDR3 DNA: TGTGCCAGCGGGTACAGGGGGCCATATGAAAAACTGTTTTTT

clone size: many
D gene: -
V gene: TRBV10-3
J gene: TRBJ2-5
CDR3 protein: CALGVGNQETQYF
CDR3 DNA: TGTGCTCTCGGGGTTGGAAACCAAGAGACCCAGTACTTC

clone size: few
D gene: -
V gene: TRBV6-2/TRBV6-3
J gene: TRBJ1-2
CDR3 protein: CASRQTGHNYGYTF
CDR3 DNA: TGTGCCAGCAGGCAGACAGGACACAACTATGGCTACACCTTC

clone size: many
D gene: -
V gene: TRBV6-2/TRBV6-3
J gene: TRBJ2-3
CDR3 protein: CASSYASGWGASDTQYF
CDR3 DNA: TGTGCCAGCAGTTACGCGTCCGGTTGGGGGGCCTCAGATACGCAGTATTTT

clone size: many
D gene: TRBD2
V gene: TRBV7-9
J gene: TRBJ2-2
CDR3 protein: CASSPKPGLAITGELFF
CDR3 DNA: TGTGCCAGCAGCCCTAAACCGGGACTAGCAATAACCGGGGAGCTGTTTTTT

clone size: few
D gene: TRBD2
V gene: TRBV7-3
J gene: TRBJ2-2
CDR3 protein: CASSPRTSGGLGTGELFF
CDR3 DNA: TGTGCCAGCAGCCCTCGGACTAGCGGGGGGCTCGGCACCGGGGAGCTGTTTTTT

clone size: many
D gene: -
V gene: TRBV5-1
J gene: TRBJ1-4
CDR3 protein: CASSLQGSGEKLFF
CDR3 DNA: TGCGCCAGCAGCCTTCAGGGTAGTGGTGAAAAACTGTTTTTT

clone size: -
D gene: -
V gene: TRBV4-2
J gene: TRBJ2-7
CDR3 protein: CASSQDGHREQYF
CDR3 DNA: TGTGCCAGCAGCCAAGATGGACACCGCGAGCAGTACTTC

clone size: -
D gene: -
V gene: TRBV5-6
J gene: TRBJ1-2
CDR3 protein: CASSLAGFDGYTF
CDR3 DNA: TGTGCCAGCAGCTTGGCTGGGTTTGATGGCTACACCTTC

clone size: -
D gene: TRBD1
V gene: TRBV6-5
J gene: TRBJ2-3
CDR3 protein: CASSYSRQGSSTDTQYF
CDR3 DNA: TGTGCCAGCAGTTACTCGAGACAGGGGAGCAGCACAGATACGCAGTATTTT

clone size: few
D gene: -
V gene: TRBV11-3
J gene: TRBJ1-1
CDR3 protein: CASSLGGAREAFF
CDR3 DNA: TGTGCCAGCAGCTTGGGAGGTGCCCGGGAAGCTTTCTTT

clone size: many
D gene: -
V gene: TRBV20-1
J gene: TRBJ2-3
CDR3 protein: CSAPRPGSTDTQYF
CDR3 DNA: TGCAGTGCTCCGCGGCCGGGAAGCACAGATACGCAGTATTTT

clone size: -
D gene: -
V gene: TRBV20-1
J gene: TRBJ2-3
CDR3 protein: CSAPSRLDTQYF
CDR3 DNA: TGCAGTGCCCCTAGTCGCTTAGATACGCAGTATTTT

clone size: many
D gene: -
V gene: TRBV20-1
J gene: TRBJ1-1
CDR3 protein: CSARGEGTTEAFF
CDR3 DNA: TGCAGTGCTAGAGGAGAGGGGACGACTGAAGCTTTCTTT

clone size: few
D gene: -
V gene: TRBV12-3/TRBV12-4
J gene: TRBJ2-3
CDR3 protein: CASSLGGGAVDTQYF
CDR3 DNA: TGTGCCAGCAGTTTAGGTGGGGGGGCCGTGGATACGCAGTATTTT

clone size: -
D gene: -
V gene: TRBV5-1
J gene: TRBJ1-4
CDR3 protein: CASSLGVGGQSNEKLFF
CDR3 DNA: TGCGCCAGCAGCTTGGGCGTCGGGGGTCAGTCTAATGAAAAACTGTTTTTT

clone size: few
D gene: TRBD1
V gene: TRBV19
J gene: TRBJ1-2
CDR3 protein: CAQDRNFYGYTF
CDR3 DNA: TGTGCCCAGGACAGGAACTTCTATGGCTACACCTTC

clone size: many
D gene: -
V gene: TRBV4-1
J gene: TRBJ1-3
CDR3 protein: CASSQEPGPMDTIYF
CDR3 DNA: TGCGCCAGCAGCCAAGAACCGGGACCGATGGACACCATATATTTT

clone size: few
D gene: -
V gene: TRBV7-9
J gene: TRBJ2-5
CDR3 protein: CASSSVTETQYF
CDR3 DNA: TGTGCCAGCAGCTCAGTGACGGAGACCCAGTACTTC

clone size: -
D gene: TRBD2
V gene: TRBV20-1
J gene: TRBJ2-3
CDR3 protein: CSAITTSGDLTQYF
CDR3 DNA: TGCAGTGCTATCACGACTAGCGGGGACCTTACGCAGTATTTT

clone size: few
D gene: -
V gene: TRBV10-2
J gene: TRBJ1-3
CDR3 protein: CASSESAGTSGNTIYF
CDR3 DNA: TGCGCCAGCAGTGAGTCGGCAGGTACCTCTGGAAACACCATATATTTT

clone size: few
D gene: TRBD1
V gene: TRBV20-1
J gene: TRBJ1-2
CDR3 protein: CSARGQGGYGYTF
CDR3 DNA: TGCAGTGCTAGGGGACAGGGAGGCTATGGCTACACCTTC

clone size: -
D gene: TRBD2
V gene: TRBV7-2
J gene: TRBJ2-5
CDR3 protein: CASSLARLAGTQETQYF
CDR3 DNA: TGTGCCAGCAGCTTAGCCCGACTAGCGGGGACCCAAGAGACCCAGTACTTC

clone size: few
D gene: -
V gene: TRBV6-2/TRBV6-3
J gene: TRBJ1-5
CDR3 protein: CASRYTGFQPQHF
CDR3 DNA: TGTGCCAGCAGATACACAGGGTTTCAGCCCCAGCATTTT

clone size: few
D gene: -
V gene: TRBV28
J gene: TRBJ1-2
CDR3 protein: CASRIGSQLGYTF
CDR3 DNA: TGTGCCAGCAGGATAGGGTCCCAGCTTGGCTACACCTTC

clone size: few
D gene: -
V gene: TRBV3-1
J gene: TRBJ2-1
CDR3 protein: CASSQWTGEETSGVNEQFF
CDR3 DNA: TGTGCCAGCAGCCAATGGACAGGGGAAGAGACTAGCGGAGTAAATGAGCAGTTCTTC

clone size: few
D gene: TRBD1
V gene: TRBV7-8
J gene: TRBJ2-7
CDR3 protein: CASSLAVGQGREQYF
CDR3 DNA: TGTGCCAGCAGCTTAGCGGTGGGACAGGGTCGCGAGCAGTACTTC

clone size: few
D gene: -
V gene: TRBV4-2
J gene: TRBJ2-3
CDR3 protein: CASSQEGRVADTQYF
CDR3 DNA: TGTGCCAGCAGCCAAGAGGGCAGGGTTGCGGATACGCAGTATTTT

clone size: -
D gene: -
V gene: TRBV7-2
J gene: TRBJ2-3
CDR3 protein: CASSLNSGGGDTQYF
CDR3 DNA: TGTGCCAGCAGCTTAAATTCCGGGGGTGGAGATACGCAGTATTTT

clone size: -
D gene: -
V gene: TRBV28
J gene: TRBJ1-5
CDR3 protein: CASQEARIYSNQPQHF
CDR3 DNA: TGTGCCAGTCAGGAGGCACGAATCTATAGCAATCAGCCCCAGCATTTT

clone size: many
D gene: -
V gene: TRBV5-1
J gene: TRBJ2-7
CDR3 protein: CASSLSGYSYEQYF
CDR3 DNA: TGCGCCAGCAGCTTGAGTGGTTACTCCTACGAGCAGTACTTC

clone size: -
D gene: -
V gene: TRBV5-1
J gene: TRBJ2-3
CDR3 protein: CASSLGGRVSTDTQYF
CDR3 DNA: TGCGCCAGCAGCTTGGGTGGCAGGGTGAGCACAGATACGCAGTATTTT

clone size: few
D gene: -
V gene: TRBV18
J gene: TRBJ1-2
CDR3 protein: CASSPGDAHGYTF
CDR3 DNA: TGTGCCAGCTCACCAGGGGATGCCCATGGCTACACCTTC

clone size: few
D gene: -
V gene: TRBV15
J gene: TRBJ2-1
CDR3 protein: CATSRDLRKYNEQFF
CDR3 DNA: TGTGCCACCAGCAGAGATCTACGTAAATACAATGAGCAGTTCTTC

clone size: -
D gene: TRBD2
V gene: TRBV4-2
J gene: TRBJ2-3
CDR3 protein: CASSQEKRGGFQLTQYF
CDR3 DNA: TGTGCCAGCAGCCAAGAGAAGCGGGGGGGATTCCAGCTTACGCAGTATTTT

clone size: many
D gene: -
V gene: TRBV19
J gene: TRBJ2-3
CDR3 protein: CASSPGLSTDTQYF
CDR3 DNA: TGTGCCAGCAGCCCGGGACTCAGCACAGATACGCAGTATTTT

clone size: -
D gene: -
V gene: TRBV27
J gene: TRBJ1-1
CDR3 protein: CASRGVSTEAFF
CDR3 DNA: TGTGCCAGCAGGGGCGTGAGCACTGAAGCTTTCTTT

clone size: few
D gene: TRBD2
V gene: TRBV11-2
J gene: TRBJ2-7
CDR3 protein: CASSLERGGYEQYF
CDR3 DNA: TGTGCCAGCAGCTTAGAGCGGGGGGGCTACGAGCAGTACTTC

clone size: many
D gene: -
V gene: TRBV19
J gene: TRBJ2-7
CDR3 protein: CASSRSRVHEQYF
CDR3 DNA: TGTGCCAGTAGTAGGTCTCGGGTCCACGAGCAGTACTTC

clone size: few
D gene: TRBD1
V gene: TRBV4-1
J gene: TRBJ1-1
CDR3 protein: CASSQGAGQASEAFF
CDR3 DNA: TGCGCCAGCAGCCAAGGTGCGGGACAGGCATCTGAAGCTTTCTTT

clone size: few
D gene: TRBD2
V gene: TRBV20-1
J gene: TRBJ2-1
CDR3 protein: CSALLTSGWIGEQFF
CDR3 DNA: TGCAGTGCCCTCCTGACTAGCGGGTGGATTGGCGAGCAGTTCTTC

clone size: -
D gene: TRBD1
V gene: TRBV7-3
J gene: TRBJ2-5
CDR3 protein: CASSLMGRGQGETQYF
CDR3 DNA: TGTGCCAGCAGCTTAATGGGAAGAGGACAGGGTGAGACCCAGTACTTC

clone size: few
D gene: -
V gene: TRBV7-7
J gene: TRBJ2-5
CDR3 protein: CASSSSYQETQYF
CDR3 DNA: TGTGCTAGCAGCTCTTCGTACCAAGAGACCCAGTACTTC

clone size: -
D gene: -
V gene: TRBV18
J gene: TRBJ1-2
CDR3 protein: CASSPGSSGDYGYTF
CDR3 DNA: TGTGCCAGCTCACCAGGATCGAGCGGGGACTATGGCTACACCTTC

clone size: few
D gene: -
V gene: TRBV15
J gene: TRBJ1-6
CDR3 protein: CATSRDRGRDNSPLHF
CDR3 DNA: TGTGCCACCAGCAGAGATAGAGGGAGGGACAATTCACCCCTCCACTTT

clone size: few
D gene: TRBD1
V gene: TRBV6-6
J gene: TRBJ2-2
CDR3 protein: CASSYSLTGLFVGSSTGELFF
CDR3 DNA: TGTGCCAGCAGTTACTCCTTGACAGGGTTGTTCGTGGGGAGTAGCACCGGGGAGCTGTTTTTT